A selection of T cell receptor beta chains follows, all from one sample in a study of cytomegalovirus exposure and HLA in healthy donors. Sequencing was performed with immunoSEQ multiplex PCR; in TCRdb, only in-frame clones are kept and a portion is missing. The table includes 140,000 to 150,000 clones, roughly nine tenths detected once. What was sequenced was PBMCs. These receptors were taken from a man younger than 35 in good health and CMV-seronegative. The CDR3 runs from the conserved cysteine through the conserved F or W. The D gene is left open where the match is weak. Clone size is given for some rows only: seen once, a few or many times, or a class if the clone is expanded.

TRBV29-1	NA	TRBJ1-2	NA	CSVEAEIGYTF	TGCAGCGTTGAAGCGGAGATTGGCTACACCTTC
TRBV7-2	TRBD2	TRBJ2-1	NA	CASSRRWASGSRYYNEQFF	TGTGCCAGCAGCCGAAGATGGGCTAGCGGGAGCAGATACTACAATGAGCAGTTCTTC
TRBV6-1	NA	TRBJ2-3	NA	CASSTTSPDTQYF	TGTGCCAGCAGCACTACTAGCCCAGATACGCAGTATTTT
TRBV25-1	TRBD2	TRBJ2-7	NA	CASNPGVGRAAYEQYF	TGTGCCAGCAACCCAGGGGTCGGGAGGGCGGCCTACGAGCAGTACTTC
TRBV5-4	NA	TRBJ2-7	NA	CASSLVFGNSREQYF	TGTGCCAGCAGCTTGGTTTTCGGTAATTCGAGAGAGCAGTACTTC
TRBV19	NA	TRBJ1-1	NA	CASSIAAGRTEAFF	TGTGCCAGTAGTATAGCCGCAGGGCGCACTGAAGCTTTCTTT
TRBV7-2	NA	TRBJ1-5	NA	CASSLVGTDNQPQHF	TGTGCCAGCAGCTTAGTGGGCACGGACAATCAGCCCCAGCATTTT
TRBV7-9	TRBD2	TRBJ2-3	NA	CASSSIAGGMTDTQYF	TGTGCCAGCAGCTCGATAGCGGGAGGGATGACAGATACGCAGTATTTT
TRBV7-2	TRBD2	TRBJ2-1	NA	CASRYSGRATDEQFF	TGTGCCAGCAGATATAGCGGGAGGGCCACCGATGAGCAGTTCTTC
TRBV27	TRBD2	TRBJ2-2	NA	CASSLVLAVNTGELFF	TGTGCCAGCAGTTTAGTACTAGCGGTGAACACCGGGGAGCTGTTTTTT
TRBV5-4	NA	TRBJ2-2	NA	CASSLTGPYPSNTGELFF	TGTGCCAGCAGCTTGACAGGCCCTTACCCCTCGAACACCGGGGAGCTGTTTTTT
TRBV28	NA	TRBJ2-3	NA	CASSLAGGSTDTQYF	TGTGCCAGCAGTTTAGCCGGAGGGAGCACAGATACGCAGTATTTT
TRBV6-5	NA	TRBJ2-5	NA	CASSSRAEGETQYF	TGTGCCAGCAGTTCCCGGGCCGAGGGAGAGACCCAGTACTTC
TRBV7-8	NA	TRBJ1-2	NA	CASSPGQQIYGYTF	TGTGCCAGCAGCCCCGGACAGCAAATCTATGGCTACACCTTC
TRBV2	NA	TRBJ2-7	NA	CATNLRGGSDEQYF	TGTGCCACCAATCTAAGGGGTGGTTCGGACGAGCAGTACTTC
TRBV5-1	TRBD2	TRBJ2-3	NA	CASSPGRGTDTQYF	TGCGCCAGCAGCCCGGGGAGGGGCACAGATACGCAGTATTTT
TRBV19	NA	TRBJ1-5	NA	CASRLGRGDQPQHF	TGTGCCAGTAGGCTGGGGAGGGGGGATCAGCCCCAGCATTTT
TRBV19	TRBD2	TRBJ2-3	NA	CASSILLAGGPSTDTQYF	TGTGCCAGTAGTATCTTACTAGCGGGAGGGCCTAGCACAGATACGCAGTATTTT
TRBV7-9	TRBD1	TRBJ1-4	once	CASSSDRGREKLFF	TGTGCCAGCAGCTCTGACAGGGGTAGGGAAAAACTGTTTTTT
TRBV7-3	NA	TRBJ1-6	NA	CASSLSSYNSPLHF	TGTGCCAGCAGCTTATCATCCTATAATTCACCCCTCCACTTT
TRBV9	TRBD2	TRBJ2-1	NA	CASSASSGRGDEQFF	TGTGCCAGCAGCGCATCTAGCGGGAGAGGCGATGAGCAGTTCTTC
TRBV18	NA	TRBJ2-1	NA	CASSPPTTAGQDEQFF	TGTGCCAGCTCACCACCTACTACAGCGGGACAGGATGAGCAGTTCTTC
TRBV4-3	TRBD1	TRBJ2-4	NA	CASSQGNDRGRVYGEAKNIQYF	TGCGCCAGCAGCCAAGGGAATGACAGGGGGCGCGTTTACGGGGAAGCCAAAAACATTCAGTACTTC
TRBV5-1	TRBD2	TRBJ2-7	NA	CASSPSSGTSFTYEQYF	TGCGCCAGCAGCCCGTCCTCCGGGACTAGCTTCACCTACGAGCAGTACTTC
TRBV9	NA	TRBJ1-1	NA	CASSVAFEGLDTEAFF	TGTGCCAGCAGCGTAGCTTTTGAGGGATTGGACACTGAAGCTTTCTTT
TRBV6-4	TRBD2	TRBJ2-3	NA	CASSVTSGGTDTQYF	TGTGCCAGCAGTGTGACTAGCGGGGGCACAGATACGCAGTATTTT
TRBV19	TRBD1	TRBJ2-5	NA	CASRETGGGETQYF	TGTGCCAGTAGGGAGACAGGGGGCGGGGAGACCCAGTACTTC
TRBV5-6	TRBD2	TRBJ2-5	NA	CASSLATGTGLTYQETQYF	TGTGCCAGCAGCTTGGCTACTGGAACGGGACTAACCTACCAAGAGACCCAGTACTTC
TRBV19	NA	TRBJ1-3	NA	CASSIDRRGPGNTIYF	TGTGCCAGTAGTATAGACCGCAGGGGACCCGGAAACACCATATATTTT
TRBV9	NA	TRBJ1-1	NA	CASSASTTGNTEAFF	TGTGCCAGCAGCGCCTCAACGACGGGGAACACTGAAGCTTTCTTT
TRBV18	NA	TRBJ2-5	NA	CASSPAVEGVQETQYF	TGTGCCAGCTCACCAGCGGTTGAGGGGGTGCAAGAGACCCAGTACTTC
TRBV7-9	TRBD2	TRBJ2-3	NA	CASSPSGSSTDTQYF	TGTGCCAGCAGCCCTAGCGGTTCTAGCACAGATACGCAGTATTTT
TRBV30	TRBD1	TRBJ2-1	NA	CAWSGTGDNEQFF	TGTGCCTGGAGCGGGACAGGGGATAATGAGCAGTTCTTC
TRBV4-1	TRBD1	TRBJ1-6	NA	CASRRQGFNSPLHF	TGCGCCAGCAGAAGACAGGGATTTAATTCACCCCTCCACTTT
TRBV11-2	NA	TRBJ2-6	once	CASSLGRYSGANVLTF	TGTGCCAGCAGCTTAGGGCGGTACTCTGGGGCCAACGTCCTGACTTTC
TRBV19	NA	TRBJ1-4	NA	CASIPRAATNEKLFF	TGTGCCAGTATCCCCAGGGCCGCAACTAATGAAAAACTGTTTTTT
TRBV9	TRBD1	TRBJ2-1	NA	CASSVFGTGVSAYNEQFF	TGTGCCAGCAGCGTATTCGGGACAGGCGTAAGCGCCTACAATGAGCAGTTCTTC
TRBV11-2	TRBD1	TRBJ1-6	NA	CASSFRSFGQGNSPLHF	TGTGCCAGCAGCTTTCGGTCGTTTGGACAGGGTAATTCACCCCTCCACTTT
TRBV2	NA	TRBJ1-5	few	CASSATGSQPQHF	TGTGCCAGCAGTGCAACAGGGTCCCAGCCCCAGCATTTT
TRBV7-2	NA	TRBJ2-3	NA	CASRPTSTDTQYF	TGTGCCAGCAGACCCACTAGCACAGATACGCAGTATTTT
TRBV6-6	TRBD1	TRBJ1-1	NA	CASRPRTGKNTEAFF	TGTGCCAGCAGACCCCGGACAGGGAAGAACACTGAAGCTTTCTTT
TRBV5-1	TRBD1	TRBJ2-1	NA	CASSLEQGAWNEQFF	TGCGCCAGCAGCTTGGAACAGGGGGCATGGAATGAGCAGTTCTTC
TRBV7-8	NA	TRBJ2-7	NA	CASSPHRRGGSYEQYF	TGTGCCAGCAGCCCCCATCGAAGGGGGGGGTCCTACGAGCAGTACTTC
TRBV5-1	TRBD1	TRBJ1-4	NA	CASSDRDFNEKLFF	TGCGCCAGTTCCGACAGGGACTTTAATGAAAAACTGTTTTTT
TRBV5-1	NA	TRBJ2-3	NA	CASSPSRGRTDTQYF	TGCGCCAGCAGCCCCTCCAGGGGACGGACAGATACGCAGTATTTT
TRBV9	NA	TRBJ1-2	NA	CASSVGTTNAYGYTF	TGTGCCAGCAGCGTAGGGACAACCAACGCCTATGGCTACACCTTC
TRBV4-1	NA	TRBJ2-1	few	CASSQDPGEAYNEQFF	TGCGCCAGCAGCCAAGATCCGGGGGAGGCCTACAATGAGCAGTTCTTC
TRBV5-1	TRBD1	TRBJ2-3	NA	CASSIGTGAGTDTQYF	TGCGCCAGCAGCATTGGGACAGGGGCCGGCACAGATACGCAGTATTTT
TRBV4-1	NA	TRBJ1-6	NA	CASSQVEGVAYSPLHF	TGCGCCAGCAGCCAAGTTGAAGGGGTCGCATATTCACCCCTCCACTTT